One TCR beta chain is described in this entry. The antigen is undetermined. The sample originates from a study of shared clonotypes between healthy human individuals. Study-wide results and caveats: Rarefaction demonstrated incomplete sorted-subset sequencing despite large depth. Apart from blood, nothing was sampled; tissue repertoires likely differ.

The V end lost 3 bases, the J end lost 3 bases, and 2 bases lay between the germline ends. The CDR3 is made up of 12 amino acids. Germline V lookup: CDR1 SNHLY, CDR2 FYNNEI. An even split of each subset's genomic DNA across several immunoSEQ plates was performed. Only in-frame clones appear in the TCRdb table, and some are missing; sequencing was by immunoSEQ multiplex PCR. Of fewer than 1.8 million clones listed, less than 99% were seen once; the top ten hold about 0.35%. This sequence was found in a man under 40 in good health. The chain recombines TRBV2 with TRBJ2-2; D gene uncertain. Input material: naive CD4+ T cells sorted from blood. The sample's subset: CD45RA+ positively selected. CDR3 in amino acids: CASSDDTGELFF. CDR3 nucleotide sequence: TGTGCCAGCAGTGATGACACCGGGGAGCTGTTTTTT.